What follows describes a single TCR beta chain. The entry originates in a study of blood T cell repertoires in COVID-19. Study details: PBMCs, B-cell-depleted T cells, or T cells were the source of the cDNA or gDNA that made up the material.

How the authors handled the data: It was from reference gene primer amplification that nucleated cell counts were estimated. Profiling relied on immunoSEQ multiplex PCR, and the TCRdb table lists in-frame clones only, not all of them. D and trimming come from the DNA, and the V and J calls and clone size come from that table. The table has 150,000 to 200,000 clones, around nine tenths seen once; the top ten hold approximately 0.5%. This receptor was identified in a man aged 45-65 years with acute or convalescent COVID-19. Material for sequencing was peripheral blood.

The chain's CDR3 is CASSGPLAGGPGDTQYF. Here the CDR3 DNA reads TGTGCCAGCAGCGGGCCCTTAGCGGGAGGGCCCGGGGATACGCAGTATTTT. The gene calls are TRBV9 and TRBJ2-3, with TRBD2 matching over 11 bases. The J segment lost 6 bases and the V segment lost 3 bases, leaving 12 bases of the junction unmatched. Looked up from germline, CDR1 is SGDLS and CDR2 is YYNGEE. This CDR3 has 17 residues.